The clone carrying this T cell receptor (beta chain) came up once. These data belong to a study of blood T cell repertoires in COVID-19. As for the study in general: PBMCs, B-cell-depleted T cells, or T cells were the source of the cDNA or gDNA that made up the material.

The CDR3 is made up of 16 amino acids. Germline V gene lookup returns CDR1 SQVTM and CDR2 ANQGSEA. The junction had 9 bases not matched to a gene; V was cut back by 6 bases and J by 1 base. Method: immunoSEQ multiplex PCR; TCRdb's copy keeps in-frame clones and lacks some. Among approximately 320,000 clones, about nine tenths were seen once, and the ten largest hold 8.5% to 14%. The receptor comes from a woman in her thirties with COVID-19, enrolled during active disease. The genes are TRBV29-1 and TRBJ2-1; the match to TRBD1 covers 10 bases. The sample taken for sequencing was peripheral blood. As DNA, the CDR3 is TGCAGCGTCACACCACCGGGACAGGGGTCCTACAATGAGCAGTTCTTC. This translates into CSVTPPGQGSYNEQFF.